The 24 T cell receptor beta chains given below trace back to one sample, sequenced in a study of blood T cells in healthy people across ages. The authors ran a second PCR of roughly 6 to 11 cycles using a sample-barcoded 5' primer and a J-beta primer mix. One entry per CDR3 protein results from TCRdb running MiXCR on the 5' RACE reads. The data hold about 630,000 distinct CDR3 sequences, with more than 20% observed a single time. The material sequenced was blood. Receptors were obtained from a man in his 70s in good health.

This clonotype was seen at least ten times. The J gene is TRBJ1-5, the V gene TRBV5-1; 11 bases match TRBD1. The length of the CDR3 is 15 residues. Germline values: CDR1 SGHRS, CDR2 YFSETQ. Unmatched junction bases numbered 5, after V lost 4 bases and J lost 5 bases. CDR3 in amino acids: CASSLGDRGDQPQHF. CDR3 in DNA: TGCGCCAGCAGCCTTGGGGACAGGGGGGATCAGCCCCAGCATTTT.

The V and J genes are TRBV20-1 and TRBJ2-7; either TRBD1 or TRBD2 may fit D (5 bases each). The J call is uncertain, as TRBJ2-5 better fits the DNA end. CDR3 length: 14 amino acids. Germline assignment: CDR1 DFQATT and CDR2 SNEGSKA (reference sequence). The CDR3: CSVNPRGWEETQYF. As DNA, the CDR3 is TGCAGTGTAAACCCGAGGGGCTGGGAAGAGACCCAGTACTTC.

This clonotype was seen only a few times. The genes are TRBV5-5 and TRBJ2-7, with a tentative D call TRBD1 (5 bases). The germline V gene encodes CDR1 SGHKS and CDR2 YYEKEE (reference sequence). Trimming removed 0 bases at V and 0 bases at J, with 13 bases between. The CDR3 covers 16 residues. The CDR3 is CASSLEQVSSSYEQYF. The CDR3 nucleotides are TGTGCCAGCAGCTTGGAACAGGTGTCGAGCTCCTACGAGCAGTACTTC.

To note about this clonotype: The germline gene is not matched at one end of the junction; a read error may be the cause. CDR3 coding DNA: TGTGCCGGCAGCTTAGGGGTAGGGCCGGCCTACGAGCAGTACTTC. Protein sequence: CAGSLGVGPAYEQYF. The gene calls are TRBV7-8 and TRBJ2-7; a weak D match, TRBD1 (5 bases). Germline V gives CDR1 SGHVS, CDR2 FQNEAQ. This CDR3 spans 15 amino acids.

This chain connects TRBV12-3 or TRBV12-4 to TRBJ2-2; 7 bases fit TRBD2. V gave up 4 bases and J gave up 0 bases; unmatched junction bases: 2. CDR3 size: 15 residues. The CDR3 sequence: CASSWAGANTGELFF. CDR3 nucleotides: TGTGCCAGCAGTTGGGCGGGGGCGAACACCGGGGAGCTGTTTTTT.

The rearrangement links TRBV7-8 to TRBJ2-7; 7 nucleotides align to TRBD1. The CDR3 consists of 13 residues. V dropped 8 bases and J dropped 3; count of bases not matched to a gene: 7. In germline, CDR1 is SGHVS, CDR2 FQNEAQ. CDR3 in amino acids: CASRQGTYYEQYF. Here the CDR3 DNA reads TGTGCCAGCCGACAGGGAACGTACTACGAGCAGTACTTC.

The chain carries TRBV4-2 and TRBJ2-5, with D perhaps matching TRBD2 (6 bases). The CDR3 length is 15 residues. Deletions cut 4 bases from V and 5 bases from J, with 17 bases between. Germline-derived CDR1 and CDR2 are LGHNA and YNFKEQ. Here the CDR3 reads CASSLDGGKTETQYF. For the CDR3, the DNA is TGTGCCAGCAGCCTAGACGGGGGAAAAACGGAGACCCAGTACTTC.

The chain carries TRBV10-3 and TRBJ2-7; 7 bases match TRBD2. The J call could be wrong; TRBJ2-5 is a better fit for the DNA end. The CDR3 covers 15 residues. Germline V lookup: CDR1 ENHRY, CDR2 SYGVKD. CDR3 in DNA: TGTGCCATCAGTGAGGACCCGGGACTACAAGAGACCCAGTACTTC. As protein: CAISEDPGLQETQYF.

This sequence joins TRBV20-1 and TRBJ2-3, with TRBD2 matching 9 bases. The V gene end was trimmed by 6 bases and the J gene end by 3 bases; junction bases not matched to a gene: 7. The CDR3 has 14 amino acids. Germline CDR1 is DFQATT and CDR2 is SNEGSKA (reference sequence). The CDR3 coding sequence is TGCAGTGCAGCGGTAGCGGGAGTAACAGATACGCAGTATTTT. Encoded protein: CSAAVAGVTDTQYF.

J is TRBJ1-5 and V is TRBV10-3, with D possibly being TRBD1 (5 bases). Germline CDR1 ENHRY, CDR2 SYGVKD. CDR3 length equals 14 residues. Trimming left V 8 bases short and J 7 bases short, with 18 bases between. The CDR3 loop is CAIQAGGDSQPQHF. In DNA form, the CDR3 reads TGTGCCATCCAAGCTGGGGGGGATAGCCAGCCCCAGCATTTT.

This clonotype has more than one count but fewer than ten. The chain links TRBV7-9 to TRBJ1-2; the match to TRBD1 covers 7 bases. The CDR3 sequence is 15 residues long. The junction had 13 bases not matched to a gene; V was cut back by 6 bases and J by 6 bases. Per the germline V gene, CDR1 is SEHNR and CDR2 is FQNEAQ (reference sequence). In DNA form, the CDR3 reads TGTGCCAGCAGTTTAACCCGACAGGGACTGGATGGCTACACCTTC. Its protein product is CASSLTRQGLDGYTF.

This chain uses TRBV7-3 with TRBJ2-2, with 7 bases lining up with TRBD2. CDR1 is SGHTA and CDR2 is FQGTGA in the germline V gene. The ends lost 5 bases at V and 6 bases at J; junction bases unmatched: 3. The CDR3 is made up of 13 amino acids. CDR3 sequence reads: CASSREGSGELFF. For the CDR3, the DNA is TGTGCCAGCAGCAGGGAGGGATCCGGGGAGCTGTTTTTT.

Details on this clonotype: A read error may explain this, as a much larger clone is one base away. The gene calls are TRBV12-3 or TRBV12-4 and TRBJ1-4, with D unresolved. The length of the CDR3 is 15 residues. In nucleotides, the CDR3 is TGTGCCAGCAGTTTAGATATAGCTCCTAATGAAAAACTGTATTTT. This codes for CASSLDIAPNEKLYF.

This sequence joins TRBV5-5 and TRBJ2-1, with unresolved D. Germline V gene lookup returns CDR1 SGHKS and CDR2 YYEKEE (reference sequence). Trimming removed 4 bases at V and 0 bases at J, with 14 bases between. The length of the CDR3 is 16 residues. CDR3 DNA: TGTGCCAGCAGCCGGAGACCGTTAAGCTCCTACAATGAGCAGTTCTTC. It translates to CASSRRPLSSYNEQFF.

The chain carries TRBV7-9 and TRBJ1-1; 9 bases agree with TRBD1. Germline-derived CDR1 and CDR2 are SEHNR and FQNEAQ (reference sequence). Trimming removed 5 bases from V and 1 base from J; junction bases left unmatched: 8. This CDR3 comprises 16 residues. In DNA form, the CDR3 reads TGTGCCAGCAGCCCACGGGACAGGGACCCGAACACTGAAGCTTTCTTT. It specifies CASSPRDRDPNTEAFF.

This clonotype showed up just a few times. The chain carries TRBV5-1 and TRBJ1-2, with 8 positions matching TRBD1. The germline V gene has CDR1 SGHRS and CDR2 YFSETQ. The CDR3 spans 14 residues. The V segment lost 0 bases and the J segment 7 bases; nucleotides outside the gene matches: 5. The CDR3 DNA reads TGCGCCAGCAGCTTGGCCTCAGGGGGCCCTGGCTACACCTTC. This codes for CASSLASGGPGYTF. Together with reference TRBV5-1 and TRBJ1-2, the CDR3 gives the full variable domain: KAGVTQTPRYLIKTRGQQVTLSCSPISGHRSVSWYQQTPGQGLQFLFEYFSETQRNKGNFPGRFSGRQFSNSRSEMNVSTLELGDSALYLCASSLASGGPGYTFGSGTRLTVV.

This clonotype was seen a handful of times. The chain joins TRBV4-3 to TRBJ2-5, with 10 positions matching TRBD2. This CDR3 has 16 amino acids. With 0 bases clipped from V and 5 bases from J, the junction kept 6 bases outside the gene matches. Germline V gene lookup returns CDR1 LGHNA and CDR2 YSLEER. As DNA, the CDR3 is TGCGCCAGCAGCCAAGATTGGCTAGCGGGAGATGAGACCCAGTACTTC. Protein product: CASSQDWLAGDETQYF.

This clonotype was seen more than once but under ten times. This chain connects TRBV20-1 to TRBJ2-5, with D unresolved. Germline-derived CDR1 and CDR2 are DFQATT and SNEGSKA (reference sequence). The V gene lost 5 bases and the J gene lost 2 bases, with 9 bases spanning the gap. This CDR3 comprises 12 residues. The CDR3 here is CSAGQKQETQYF. The DNA of the CDR3 is TGCAGTGCTGGCCAGAAACAAGAGACCCAGTACTTC.

This clonotype has just a few counts. The chain uses TRBV5-1 and TRBJ2-7, with D perhaps assigned TRBD1 or TRBD2 (5 bases each). CDR1 and CDR2 from the germline V gene are SGHRS and YFSETQ. The V gene lost 1 base and the J gene lost 5 bases, with 16 bases spanning the gap. CDR3 size: 15 residues. The CDR3 region is CASSLFGDLSHEQYF. The CDR3, as DNA: TGCGCCAGCAGCTTGTTCGGGGACCTCAGCCACGAGCAGTACTTC. Full variable domain (missing parts from reference TRBV5-1 and TRBJ2-7): KAGVTQTPRYLIKTRGQQVTLSCSPISGHRSVSWYQQTPGQGLQFLFEYFSETQRNKGNFPGRFSGRQFSNSRSEMNVSTLELGDSALYLCASSLFGDLSHEQYFGPGTRLTVT.

The table lists this clonotype with a few counts. This chain joins TRBV20-1 and TRBJ2-5; no reliable D call. V shed 2 bases and J shed 10 bases, with 11 bases lying between them. The germline gives CDR1 DFQATT, CDR2 SNEGSKA (reference sequence). The CDR3 has 11 residues. The chain's CDR3 is CSARRATDQYF. CDR3 sequence (DNA): TGCAGTGCTAGAAGGGCGACGGACCAGTACTTC.

This clonotype was found a few times. The chain employs TRBV2 and TRBJ2-5; no clear D gene. Trimming cost V 3 bases and J 9 bases, with 14 bases left between them. From germline, CDR1 is SNHLY and CDR2 FYNNEI. This CDR3 comprises 13 residues. CDR3 in DNA: TGTGCCAGCAGTGATAATGTTTTGGTGGCCCAGTACTTC. This gives the protein CASSDNVLVAQYF.

This clonotype was detected a few times. The chain couples TRBV15 to TRBJ1-4, with 8 bases fitting TRBD1. V trimming: 0 bases; J trimming: 0 bases; junction bases outside the gene matches: 6. The CDR3 covers 18 residues. Germline CDR1 reads LNHNV; CDR2 reads YYDKDF (reference sequence). Written as DNA, the CDR3 is TGTGCCACCAGCAGAGACCAGGGGGCCCCCGCAACTAATGAAAAACTGTTTTTT. Amino acids: CATSRDQGAPATNEKLFF.

In its sample, this clonotype was seen a few times. The chain links TRBV5-1 to TRBJ2-2, with unresolved D. V was clipped by 2 bases and J by 2 bases, with 7 bases between them. This CDR3 contains 14 residues. Germline values: CDR1 SGHRS, CDR2 YFSETQ. In DNA form, the CDR3 reads TGCGCCAGCAGCTTCACAGTTAACACCGGGGAGCTGTTTTTT. Translating gives CASSFTVNTGELFF.

This clonotype came up many times. CDR3 DNA sequence: TGTGCCAGCACTCAATTCAAGGGAGGTCGAGAGACCCAGTACTTC. Translating it yields CASTQFKGGRETQYF. This sequence joins TRBV6-6 and TRBJ2-5; D may be TRBD2 (6 bases). Germline-derived CDR1 and CDR2 are MNHNY and SVGAGI (reference sequence). The CDR3 is made up of 15 amino acids. V dropped 7 bases and J dropped 4 bases, with 19 bases sitting between them.